The clone carrying this T cell receptor beta chain has just a few counts. The data stem from a study of regulatory T cells in long-lasting Graves disease. Sequencing libraries for TCR beta were prepared with iRepertoire HTBI primers and Arm-PCR of CDR3 regions. TCRdb reanalysed the multiplex PCR reads using MiXCR and keeps one entry per CDR3 protein. Of under 400,000 distinct CDR3 sequences listed, over 15% were seen once; the top ten hold 25% to 30%. CDR3 length: 15 residues. Deletions cut 1 base from V and 3 bases from J, with 13 bases between. Per the germline V gene, CDR1 is MNHNS and CDR2 is SASEGT. Time point meaning: newly diagnosed GD, antithyroid drugs for less than 3 months. The authors made the TCR library using RNA they extracted from PBMCs. The sample also formed part of further work on T cells in Graves' hyperthyroidism and ophthalmopathy. From that second work: For the diagnoses, clinical symptoms, serum thyroxine and TRAb, thyroid ultrasound and orbital computed tomography were used.

This sequence was found in a man aged 40-55 years with Graves disease. Here the sequenced sample was peripheral blood mononuclear cells (PBMCs), taken at new diagnosis, from a patient treated with antithyroid drugs. The chain carries TRBV6-1 and TRBJ2-7, with D maybe TRBD1 (5 bases). Written as DNA, the CDR3 is TGTGCCAGCAGTGAAGATGGACACCGCCGCTACGAGCAGTACTTC. Translating gives CASSEDGHRRYEQYF.